This TCR beta chain was sequenced during a study of blood T cell repertoires in COVID-19 (dated by TCRdb to between 2020 and 2021). With respect to the entire study: Samples from collaborators originated in the United States, Italy and Spain and spanned both the acute and convalescent phases of COVID-19. Nearly every sample came with metadata listing a de-identified subject ID, COVID-19 status, age in years and sex. The prospective study material was composed of cDNA or gDNA derived from T cells, B-cell-depleted T cells, or PBMCs. The repertoires were made available in a free public database intended to serve as a resource for research on the immune response to SARS-CoV-2. Subjects who had been exposed to COVID-19, were actively infected with it, or had recovered from it provided the deeply sampled blood TCRbeta repertoires that made up the dataset. The samples were drawn from two sources: the first 160 participants of the ongoing ImmuneRACE study, and 1,254 subjects contributed by 6 global collaborators. Where HLA class I and class II types were available, the types were taken from metadata supplied by the sample provider, not from assay-based typing.

From its cysteine to its phenylalanine, the CDR3 spans 13 amino acids. The entry retains the CDR3 DNA only, 39 bases that are in frame from base 1. Per the germline V gene, SQVTM is the CDR1 and ANQGSEA is the CDR2. Collaborating institutions collected whole blood in K2EDTA tubes following their own protocols. For TCRbeta analysis, collaborator samples were shipped as frozen whole blood, as isolated PBMCs, or as DNA extracted from either sample type. TCRbeta CDR3 regions were amplified from genomic DNA using the immunoSEQ Assay, a bias-controlled multiplex PCR. For the original study's pipeline: The number of nucleated cells in each sample was estimated from the amplification of reference gene primers within the assay. To quantify the absolute abundance of each unique TCRbeta CDR3 rearrangement, sequence reads were collapsed and filtered. For each sample, productive Simpson clonality was calculated as the square root of Simpson's diversity index across productive rearrangements. The clones in this table, taken by TCRdb from immuneACCESS, are in-frame only. Not every clone is retained; where verified, under half of the shortfall comes from an unresolved V gene, and the cause of the rest is unknown. The DNA gave D and trimming, while V, J and clone size come from that table. This sample gives approximately 97,000 clones in total; around 87% of them show up just once. Roughly 3.1% of the sample is taken by the ten largest.

Remarks on this clone: Its binding antigen is unknown. Germline is not matched at one junction end, which may reflect a read error.

General study outcomes and caveats: The amount of clinical and demographic metadata varied by source and participant and was provided uncurated.

The rearranged chain carries TRBV29-1 and TRBJ1-1, with TRBD1 tentatively as D gene (5 bases match). The sample comprised peripheral blood. The TCR was taken from a man between 45 and 60 years old with active or convalescent COVID-19. The CDR3 reads CSVGGGGNPEAFF. The bases are TGCAGCGTTGGGGGCGGAGGGAACCCTGAAGCTTTCTTT.